This TCR beta chain was profiled in a study of graft-versus-host responses after intestinal transplantation. Study details: Every transplant recipient was induced with anti-thymocyte globulin, then maintained on tacrolimus and steroids for about 3 years.

Indicated time point: postoperative day 105 after intestinal transplantation (dayNNNN = postoperative day). Some clones are missing from TCRdb's copy, which holds only in-frame ones; the method was immunoSEQ multiplex PCR. The data contain some 10,000 clones, approximately 89% of them singletons. This CDR3 has 13 amino acids. Germline values: CDR1 SGHNT, CDR2 YENEEA. V dropped 5 bases and J dropped 4; count of bases not matched to a gene: 2. The clonotype was recovered from a human patient who received an intestinal transplant, so some T cells may come from the graft donor. The material was PBMCs, obtained 105 days after intestinal transplantation. This chain connects TRBV11-3 to TRBJ2-1, with 7 bases aligning to TRBD1. The CDR3 DNA is TGTGCCAGCAGCGGGGGACAGTACAATGAGCAGTTCTTC. Amino acids: CASSGGQYNEQFF.